This TCR beta chain was retrieved from a study of OX40 agonist ivuxolimab in advanced cancers. Sequencing used immunoSEQ multiplex PCR; TCRdb keeps in-frame clones, though not all of them. The sample records tens of thousands of clones, 84% being singletons. Per germline, CDR1 DFQATT and CDR2 SNEGSKA (reference sequence). This CDR3 contains 11 residues. With 0 bases removed from V and 12 bases from J, the gap between germline ends came to 11 bases. This clone has only a few counts. Material: CD4+ or CD8+ T cells sorted from blood, obtained in a trial of the OX40 agonist ivuxolimab. The receptor comes from an adult with an advanced solid tumor such as melanoma, head and neck, liver or kidney cancer. The V and J genes are TRBV20-1 and TRBJ1-2; no definite D call. The CDR3 protein is CSAREKVEDTF. For the CDR3, the DNA is TGCAGTGCTAGAGAGAAGGTGGAGGACACCTTC.